The 5 T cell receptor beta chains given below trace back to one sample, sequenced in a study of cytotoxic CD8 clonotypes in ibrutinib-treated CLL. Clones were read by immunoSEQ multiplex PCR, and TCRdb kept only the in-frame ones, dropping some. The sample has about 140,000 clones; around 84% are singletons. Sequencing used PBMCs, obtained after 36 months of ibrutinib treatment. These receptors originate from a human donor with chronic lymphocytic leukemia.

The chain carries TRBV9 and TRBJ2-6; no definite D call. This CDR3 comprises 19 residues. V lost 0 bases to trimming and J lost 0 bases, with 16 bases between them. Germline V lookup: CDR1 SGDLS, CDR2 YYNGEE. Here the CDR3 reads CASSVGLKTDSSGANVLTF. The CDR3, as DNA: TGTGCCAGCAGCGTAGGGTTAAAGACGGATTCCTCTGGGGCCAACGTCCTGACTTTC.

The chain recombines TRBV11-2 with TRBJ2-6; D gene unclear. The V gene's germline CDR1 is SGHAT and CDR2 FQNNGV. V lost 6 bases and J 3 bases, leaving 15 bases between the germline ends. This CDR3 has 16 amino acids. CDR3 loop: CASRFSGVVGANVLTF. The CDR3, as DNA: TGTGCCAGCAGATTTAGTGGCGTGGTTGGGGCCAACGTCCTGACTTTC.

This chain uses TRBV19 with TRBJ2-2, with no clear D. The CDR3 consists of 15 residues. V lost 3 bases to trimming and J lost 0 bases, with 8 bases between them. Germline values: CDR1 LNHDA, CDR2 SQIVND (reference sequence). The CDR3 coding sequence is TGTGCCAGTAGTATTCTGGGGACGAACACCGGGGAGCTGTTTTTT. Its protein is CASSILGTNTGELFF.

The CDR3 DNA follows: TGTGCCTGGACGGACAGCGGGGGGAGGCCCCTCCACTTT. This translates into CAWTDSGGRPLHF. The V gene is TRBV30, the J gene TRBJ1-6; the D gene is possibly TRBD1 (6 bases). Germline assignment: CDR1 GTSNPN and CDR2 SVGIG (reference sequence). V lost 4 bases, J lost 13 bases, and 17 bases lay in between. The CDR3 consists of 13 residues.

This sequence joins TRBV11-2 and TRBJ2-7; D unclear. Germline V gives CDR1 SGHAT, CDR2 FQNNGV. The CDR3 sequence is 14 residues long. V was shortened by 0 bases and J by 3 bases, with 9 bases between the two germline ends. The CDR3 here is CASSLDGHHYEQYF. Written as DNA, the CDR3 is TGTGCCAGCAGCTTAGATGGGCATCACTACGAGCAGTACTTC.